These T cell receptor beta chains were read from a single sample in a study of blood T cells in healthy people across ages. One entry per CDR3 protein results from TCRdb running MiXCR on the 5' RACE reads. Counted here are approximately 670,000 distinct CDR3 sequences, over 40% occurring once; the ten biggest clones make up about 30%. Sequenced material: blood. The origin of the receptors is a man older than 75 in good health. CDR3s include the opening cysteine and the closing phenylalanine or tryptophan. D genes are given only for firm matches. Clone size is not always given. Where it is, it says once, few, many or a class for expanded clones.

TRBV7-2	TRBJ1-6	-	-	TGTGCCAGCAGCTTCCCTACTGGCCTGGACAGCTCCTATAATTCACCCCTCCACTTT	CASSFPTGLDSSYNSPLHF
TRBV29-1	TRBJ2-7	TRBD2	-	TGCAGCGTCCGGACTAGCGGGGGGCCTCCTGCCTACAATGAGCAGTACTTC	CSVRTSGGPPAYNEQYF
TRBV5-4	TRBJ2-5	TRBD1	few	TGTGCCAGCATGCGCAGGGGGTATCAACAAGAGACCCAGTACTTC	CASMRRGYQQETQYF
TRBV3-1	TRBJ2-7	-	few	TGTGCCAGCAGCCAAGAAAGGAGAGCGGGTACACAGCAGTACTTC	CASSQERRAGTQQYF
TRBV20-1	TRBJ2-5	TRBD1	-	TGCAGTGCTTTCAGGGGGCCTGCGGAGACCCAGTACTTC	CSAFRGPAETQYF
TRBV4-3	TRBJ1-2	-	few	TGCGCCAGCAGCCAAGATCGGGCCATGTATGGCTACACCTTC	CASSQDRAMYGYTF
TRBV12-3/TRBV12-4	TRBJ2-1	TRBD2	-	TGTGCCAGCAGTTTATCAGGGACTAGCGGGAGTTACAATGAGCAGTTCTTC	CASSLSGTSGSYNEQFF
TRBV28	TRBJ2-5	TRBD1	-	TGTACCAGCAGTTTTTTACAGGGGGCAGGCGAGACCCAGTACTTC	CTSSFLQGAGETQYF
TRBV20-1	TRBJ2-1	TRBD2	few	TGCAGTGCTGGGGGTAGCGGGAGGGCCGGTGTTAGTTCCTACAATGAGCAGTTCTTC	CSAGGSGRAGVSSYNEQFF
TRBV4-1	TRBJ2-7	-	-	TGCGCCAGCAGCCAAGAAAGGGTAAACTCCTACGAGCAGTACTTC	CASSQERVNSYEQYF
TRBV9	TRBJ1-2	-	-	TGTGCCAGCAGCGTAGGGTCCCTTGGGGGCTACACCTTC	CASSVGSLGGYTF
TRBV5-5	TRBJ2-1	TRBD2	few	TGTGCCAGCAGTAATAGCGGGACGTCATACAATGAGCAGTTCTTC	CASSNSGTSYNEQFF
TRBV4-2	TRBJ2-5	TRBD1	many	TGTGCCAGCAGCCATATCCTGGACAGGGGCGGGGAGACCCAGTACTTC	CASSHILDRGGETQYF
TRBV4-2	TRBJ2-5	-	-	TGTGCCAGCAGCCAAGATGGGCGGGGTGCAGCGACCCAGTACTTC	CASSQDGRGAATQYF
TRBV5-1	TRBJ2-1	TRBD2	many	TGCGCCAGCAGGGGGACTAGCGGGATCTCAAATGAGCAGTTCTTC	CASRGTSGISNEQFF
TRBV7-2	TRBJ2-5	TRBD1	-	TGTGCCAGCAGCGGTAGGGGGCTGGAGGAGACCCAGTACTTC	CASSGRGLEETQYF
TRBV5-5	TRBJ2-3	-	many	TGTGCCAGCAGCTTTGGAGGTCCAGATACGCAGTATTTT	CASSFGGPDTQYF
TRBV28	TRBJ2-5	-	many	TGTGCCAGCACCGAGGCCCAAGAGACCCAGTACTTC	CASTEAQETQYF
TRBV5-1	TRBJ1-2	TRBD1	few	TGCGCCAGCAGCTTAGCCGGGACAGGGGCCTATGGCTACACCTTC	CASSLAGTGAYGYTF
TRBV6-4	TRBJ1-2	TRBD1	-	TGTGCCAGCAGTGTCGAGACAGGGGGGAACTATGGCTACACCTTC	CASSVETGGNYGYTF
TRBV7-2	TRBJ2-7	-	many	TGTGCCAGCAGCCGGTTTGTTTCAACCTCGGCCTACGAGCAGTACTTC	CASSRFVSTSAYEQYF
TRBV14	TRBJ2-1	-	few	TGTGCCAGCAGCCAAGGGGTCGGGGGGCGGTACAATGAGCAGTTCTTC	CASSQGVGGRYNEQFF
TRBV6-6	TRBJ2-5	-	-	TGTGCCAGCAGTGCTAACAGGGGGGGAGAGACCCAGTACTTC	CASSANRGGETQYF
TRBV29-1	TRBJ1-2	TRBD1	many	TGCAGCGTTGAAGGCGGGACAGGGTTCTTTGGCTACACCTTC	CSVEGGTGFFGYTF
TRBV28	TRBJ2-5	-	-	TGTGCCAGCAGTAATACCGGGGGGACCCAGTACTTC	CASSNTGGTQYF
TRBV12-3/TRBV12-4	TRBJ2-1	-	-	TGTGCCAGCAGTTTACCCGGGGCAGGGAGAAAGGATGAGCAGTTCTTC	CASSLPGAGRKDEQFF
TRBV4-3	TRBJ2-7	TRBD1	-	TGCGCCAGCAGCCAACGAAGGACAGGGGCATACGAGCAGTACTTC	CASSQRRTGAYEQYF
TRBV6-1	TRBJ1-2	-	-	TGTGCCAGCAGTAACAAGGATGGCTACACCTTC	CASSNKDGYTF
TRBV7-8	TRBJ2-5	-	few	TGTGCCAGCAGCTTAGGGTTCACAGAAGAGACCCAGTACTTC	CASSLGFTEETQYF
TRBV20-1	TRBJ2-3	-	-	TGCAGTGGTTATGGAGGGAGAACAGATACGCAGTATTTT	CSGYGGRTDTQYF
TRBV6-5	TRBJ1-5	TRBD1	-	TGTGCCAGCAGTTATACACAGGGGGCAAATCAGCCCCAGCATTTT	CASSYTQGANQPQHF
TRBV6-2/TRBV6-3	TRBJ2-2	TRBD1	-	TGTGCCAGCAGTTACCAGGGGGTAAACACCGGGGAGCTGTTTTTT	CASSYQGVNTGELFF
TRBV13	TRBJ1-6	-	many	TGTGCCAGCAGCTTATCCTACAGGGACTCACCCCTCCACTTT	CASSLSYRDSPLHF
TRBV9	TRBJ1-2	-	-	TGTGCCAGCAGCTCACTACAGGAGAACTATGGCTACACCTTC	CASSSLQENYGYTF
TRBV18	TRBJ2-3	-	-	TGTGCCAGCTCACCAAAACCGGCAGGGTTGACAGATACGCAGTATTTT	CASSPKPAGLTDTQYF
TRBV27	TRBJ2-1	-	-	TGTGCCAGCAGTTCCTTACCTGGGAAGCAGTTCTTC	CASSSLPGKQFF
TRBV27	TRBJ2-4	-	few	TGTGCCAGCAGTTTATATGCGGGTCGTAGCATTCAGTACTTC	CASSLYAGRSIQYF
TRBV27	TRBJ2-1	-	-	TGTGCCAGCAGTCCCGGCGGCGGGGCTGCCTACAATGAGCAGTTCTTC	CASSPGGGAAYNEQFF
TRBV18	TRBJ1-4	TRBD1	-	TGTGCCAGCTCTCCACTGAGACAGGGGTCGGAAAAACTGTTTTTT	CASSPLRQGSEKLFF
TRBV20-1	TRBJ2-5	-	many	TGCAGTGCTAGGTCATCCAGGGTCTGGGGGGAGACCCAGTACTTC	CSARSSRVWGETQYF
TRBV7-2	TRBJ2-6	TRBD1	-	TGTGCCAGCAGCGACCGGGACAGGGCCCTCTCTGGGGCCAACGTCCTGACTTTC	CASSDRDRALSGANVLTF
TRBV6-1	TRBJ2-7	-	few	TGTGCCAGCAGATTAGAGGGGATGGTGTACGAGCAGTACTTC	CASRLEGMVYEQYF
TRBV3-1	TRBJ2-5	-	few	TGTGCCAGCAGAACTTCCGGACAGCAAGAGACCCAGTACTTC	CASRTSGQQETQYF
TRBV12-3/TRBV12-4	TRBJ2-1	TRBD2	many	TGTGCCAGCAGTTTAGGAGCTAGCGGGAGCAATGAGCAGTTCTTC	CASSLGASGSNEQFF
TRBV11-1	TRBJ2-2	-	-	TGTGCCAGCAGAGCCGGGACAACGAACACCGGGGAGCTGTTTTTT	CASRAGTTNTGELFF